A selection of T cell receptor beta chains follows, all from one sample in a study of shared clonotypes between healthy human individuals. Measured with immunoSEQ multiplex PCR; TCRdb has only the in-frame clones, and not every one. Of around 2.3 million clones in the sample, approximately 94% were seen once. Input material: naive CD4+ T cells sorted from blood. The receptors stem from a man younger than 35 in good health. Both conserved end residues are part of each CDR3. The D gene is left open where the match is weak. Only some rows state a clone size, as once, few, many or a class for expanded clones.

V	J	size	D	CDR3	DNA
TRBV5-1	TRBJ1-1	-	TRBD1	CASSLNRQGSEAFF	TGCGCCAGCAGCTTGAACAGACAGGGGTCTGAAGCTTTCTTT
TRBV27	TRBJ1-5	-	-	CASSLSPDIVVWPQHF	TGTGCCAGCAGTTTATCGCCGGACATTGTAGTATGGCCCCAGCATTTT
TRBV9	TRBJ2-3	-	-	CASSVGYSVKADTQYF	TGTGCCAGCAGCGTAGGGTATAGCGTCAAGGCAGATACGCAGTATTTT
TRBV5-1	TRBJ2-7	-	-	CASSSSRIASSYEQYF	TGCGCCAGCAGCTCATCGCGGATCGCGAGTTCCTACGAGCAGTACTTC
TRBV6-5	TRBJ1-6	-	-	CASRAKGASPLHF	TGTGCCAGCAGGGCTAAAGGGGCTTCACCCCTCCACTTT
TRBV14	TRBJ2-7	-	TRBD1	CASSPGTDLNTYEQYF	TGTGCCAGCAGCCCCGGGACAGACTTAAACACCTACGAGCAGTACTTC
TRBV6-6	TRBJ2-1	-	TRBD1	CASRPGQTIYNEQFF	TGTGCCAGCAGGCCGGGACAGACCATATACAATGAGCAGTTCTTC
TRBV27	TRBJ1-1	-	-	CASRWGNTEAFF	TGTGCCAGCAGGTGGGGGAACACTGAAGCTTTCTTT
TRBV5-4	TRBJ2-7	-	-	CASSLARDGEQYF	TGTGCCAGCAGCTTGGCGAGGGACGGTGAGCAGTACTTC
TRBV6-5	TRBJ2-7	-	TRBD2	CASSYEPSGSYEQYF	TGTGCCAGCAGTTACGAGCCTAGCGGTTCCTACGAGCAGTACTTC
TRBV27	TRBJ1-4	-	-	CASSWSGLGEEKLFF	TGTGCCAGCAGTTGGTCGGGACTCGGGGAGGAAAAACTGTTTTTT
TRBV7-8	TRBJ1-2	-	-	CASSLDSTGYTF	TGTGCCAGCAGCTTAGACAGTACTGGCTACACCTTC
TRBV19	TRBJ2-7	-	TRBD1	CASLAGTGGLSSYEQYF	TGTGCCAGCCTAGCCGGGACAGGGGGCCTAAGCTCCTACGAGCAGTACTTC
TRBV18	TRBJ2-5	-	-	CASSPLTSQETQYF	TGTGCCAGCTCACCACTAACTTCTCAAGAGACCCAGTACTTC
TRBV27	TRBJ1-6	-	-	CASSPTGFYNSPLHF	TGTGCCAGCAGTCCGACAGGTTTCTATAATTCACCCCTCCACTTT
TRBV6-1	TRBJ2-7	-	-	CASSTQSGLTYEQYF	TGTGCCAGCAGTACCCAAAGCGGGTTAACCTACGAGCAGTACTTC
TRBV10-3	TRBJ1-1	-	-	CAISESGGMNTEAFF	TGTGCCATCAGTGAGTCGGGAGGAATGAACACTGAAGCTTTCTTT
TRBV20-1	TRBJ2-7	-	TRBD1	CSARDRGLSYF	TGCAGTGCTAGGGACAGGGGACTATCGTACTTC
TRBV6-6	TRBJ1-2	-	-	CASSTRANYGYTF	TGTGCCAGCAGTACTAGGGCTAACTATGGCTACACCTTC
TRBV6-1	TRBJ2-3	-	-	CASSGPTFTDTQYF	TGTGCCAGCAGTGGTCCCACTTTCACAGATACGCAGTATTTT
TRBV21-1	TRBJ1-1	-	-	CASTKRGDAFF	TGTGCCAGCACCAAACGTGGGGACGCTTTCTTT
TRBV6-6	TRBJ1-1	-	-	CASSYSIDTEAFF	TGTGCCAGCAGTTACTCAATAGACACTGAAGCTTTCTTT
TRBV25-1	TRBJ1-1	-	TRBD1	CASSRTGVMNTEAFF	TGTGCCAGCAGTCGAACAGGGGTCATGAACACTGAAGCTTTCTTT
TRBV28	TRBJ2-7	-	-	CASSFGGLSSYEQYF	TGTGCCAGCAGTTTTGGAGGGCTCAGCTCCTACGAGCAGTACTTC
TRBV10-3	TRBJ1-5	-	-	CAISDAGQPQHF	TGTGCCATCAGTGACGCAGGACAGCCCCAGCATTTT
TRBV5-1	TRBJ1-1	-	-	CASSLGMNTEAFF	TGCGCCAGCAGCCTCGGGATGAACACTGAAGCTTTCTTT
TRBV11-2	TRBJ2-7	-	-	CASSLGGTDEQYF	TGTGCCAGCAGCTTAGGCGGGACAGACGAGCAGTACTTC
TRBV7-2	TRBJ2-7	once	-	CASSLVPGGGHEQYF	TGTGCCAGCAGCTTAGTACCTGGGGGGGGCCACGAGCAGTACTTC
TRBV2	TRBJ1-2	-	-	CASEDTGYGYTF	TGTGCCAGCGAGGACACCGGCTATGGCTACACCTTC
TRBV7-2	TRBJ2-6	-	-	CASSLSRATSGANVLTF	TGTGCCAGCAGCTTATCTCGGGCGACCTCTGGGGCCAACGTCCTGACTTTC
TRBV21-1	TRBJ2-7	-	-	CASRSSGLIYEQYF	TGTGCCAGCAGGTCTAGCGGTTTAATCTACGAGCAGTACTTC
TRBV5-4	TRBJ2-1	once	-	CASREGGWNEQFF	TGTGCCAGCAGGGAGGGTGGGTGGAATGAGCAGTTCTTC
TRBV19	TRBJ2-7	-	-	CASSSNYEQYF	TGTGCCAGTAGTTCTAACTACGAGCAGTACTTC
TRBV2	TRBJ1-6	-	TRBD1	CASSELGTDNSPLHF	TGTGCCAGCAGTGAACTTGGGACAGATAATTCACCCCTCCACTTT
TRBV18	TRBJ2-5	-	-	CASSPLAGQTKTQYF	TGTGCCAGCTCACCTTTGGCGGGGCAAACAAAGACCCAGTACTTC
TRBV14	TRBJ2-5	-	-	CASSQEFGRGQETQYF	TGTGCCAGCAGCCAAGAATTCGGCAGGGGCCAAGAGACCCAGTACTTC
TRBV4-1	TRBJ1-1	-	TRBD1	CASSRGQAEAFF	TGCGCCAGCAGCCGGGGACAGGCTGAAGCTTTCTTT
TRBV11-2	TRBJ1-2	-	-	CASSLMGGGNYGYTF	TGTGCCAGCAGCTTAATGGGAGGGGGAAACTATGGCTACACCTTC
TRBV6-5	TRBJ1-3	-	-	CASSRDIGNTIYF	TGTGCCAGCAGTCGGGACATTGGAAACACCATATATTTT
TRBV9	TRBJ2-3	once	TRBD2	CASSQKRGLSTDTQYF	TGTGCCAGCAGCCAGAAGCGGGGGCTTAGCACAGATACGCAGTATTTT
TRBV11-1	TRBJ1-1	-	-	CASSLGFTEAFF	TGTGCCAGCAGTTTGGGGTTCACTGAAGCTTTCTTT
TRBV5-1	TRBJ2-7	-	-	CASSAGQHYEQYF	TGCGCCAGCAGCGCCGGACAGCACTACGAGCAGTACTTC
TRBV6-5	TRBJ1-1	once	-	CASSPRWRGETEAFF	TGTGCCAGCAGTCCCAGATGGCGGGGAGAAACTGAAGCTTTCTTT
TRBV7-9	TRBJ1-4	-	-	CASSEKPGGVVFEKLFF	TGTGCCAGCAGCGAAAAGCCCGGAGGGGTTGTGTTTGAAAAACTGTTTTTT
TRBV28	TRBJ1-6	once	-	CASSGTSSPLHF	TGTGCCAGCAGTGGAACAAGTTCACCCCTCCACTTT
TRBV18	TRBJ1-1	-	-	CASSPQGMGTEAFF	TGTGCCAGCTCACCACAGGGGATGGGCACTGAAGCTTTCTTT
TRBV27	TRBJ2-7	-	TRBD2	CASSREGRELNEQYF	TGTGCCAGCAGTAGGGAGGGGCGCGAGTTGAACGAGCAGTACTTC
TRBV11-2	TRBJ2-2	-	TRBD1	CASSLGPDRGNTGELFF	TGTGCCAGCAGCTTAGGCCCGGACAGGGGGAACACCGGGGAGCTGTTTTTT
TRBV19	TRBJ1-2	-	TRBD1	CASSISQGLRGYTF	TGTGCCAGTAGTATATCACAGGGGTTAAGAGGCTACACCTTC
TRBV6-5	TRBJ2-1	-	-	CASSYTQGPYNEQFF	TGTGCCAGCAGTTACACGCAGGGCCCCTACAATGAGCAGTTCTTC
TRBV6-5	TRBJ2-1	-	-	CASSFWTSNEQFF	TGTGCCAGCAGTTTCTGGACAAGCAATGAGCAGTTCTTC
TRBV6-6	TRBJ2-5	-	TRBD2	CASSGGGGAVETQYF	TGTGCCAGCAGTGGCGGCGGGGGGGCGGTAGAGACCCAGTACTTC
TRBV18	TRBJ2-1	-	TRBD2	CASSPQGTSGSNEQFF	TGTGCCAGCTCACCCCAGGGGACTAGCGGGAGCAATGAGCAGTTCTTC
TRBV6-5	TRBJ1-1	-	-	CVASFGTEAFF	TGTGTCGCCTCGTTCGGCACTGAAGCTTTCTTT
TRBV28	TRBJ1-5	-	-	CASSSPGLGNQPQHF	TGTGCCAGCAGTTCCCCAGGGCTGGGCAATCAGCCCCAGCATTTT